The sequence of this TCR beta chain was determined in a study of blood T cell repertoires in COVID-19. Study-level information: Samples taken during acute and convalescent COVID-19 were collected in the United States, Italy and Spain. The analysed material was cDNA or gDNA that came from T cells, B-cell-depleted T cells, or PBMCs.

CDR3 length: 21 amino acids. The ends lost 3 bases at V and 0 bases at J; junction bases unmatched: 20. Germline CDR1 reads LNHNV; CDR2 reads YYDKDF (reference sequence). As handled by the study authors: For nucleated cells, counts were estimated from reference gene primer amplification. The data were produced by immunoSEQ multiplex PCR, yet TCRdb's version contains in-frame clones alone and is incomplete. V and J calls and clone size are those listed in that table; D and trimming were worked out from the DNA. The sample has roughly 50,000 clones; 80% to 85% are singletons. The source is a man aged 50-60 years with acute or convalescent COVID-19. Input material: peripheral blood. This chain uses TRBV15 with TRBJ1-1; 9 nucleotides line up with TRBD1. The CDR3 region is CATSRDHLLNRGPTMNTEAFF. Here the CDR3 DNA reads TGTGCCACCAGCAGGGATCACTTACTAAACAGGGGGCCGACCATGAACACTGAAGCTTTCTTT.